This T cell receptor (beta chain) was obtained from a study of radiotherapy plus CTLA-4 blockade in lung cancer. Whole-study context: Objective responses were seen in 18% of patients, disease control in over 25%.

With ipilimumab providing CTLA-4 blockade, focal radiation was administered to patients who had chemo-refractory metastatic non-small-cell lung cancer. This table comes from immunoSEQ multiplex PCR, and its TCRdb copy is limited to in-frame clones, with some not included. In the table there are fewer than 40,000 clones, over 70% of which are singletons. The table lists this clone with a few counts. Its antigen is still unknown. Trimming at V came to 4 bases and at J to 0 bases, leaving 5 bases not matched to a gene. The germline CDR1 and CDR2 sequences are SGHRS and YFSETQ. This CDR3 comprises 18 residues. Points from the study as a whole: Radiotherapy with ipilimumab was followed by blood expansion of tumor-derived clones. Early blood T cell clone dynamics reportedly forecast response best, with interferon-beta.

The material sequenced was peripheral blood, taken from a patient treated with radiotherapy plus ipilimumab. The chain carries TRBV5-1 and TRBJ2-3; 16 nucleotides agree with TRBD2. The TCR originated in a human donor with non-small cell lung cancer who had stable disease on radiotherapy plus ipilimumab. The CDR3 sequence is CASSMGLAGGRSTDTQYF. DNA for the CDR3: TGCGCCAGCAGCATGGGACTAGCGGGGGGGCGAAGCACAGATACGCAGTATTTT.